These T cell receptor beta chains were read from a single sample in a study of identical twins. TCRdb ran MiXCR on the 5' RACE reads and lists one entry per CDR3 protein. The data show 1,800,000 or so distinct CDR3 sequences, about 32% seen once. Sequencing was done on a sample of cord blood. These receptors were taken from a newborn girl in good health. Both conserved end residues are trimmed from each CDR3. A D gene is named only where the DNA matches it firmly.

>.|TRBJ2-5|TRBV29-1
SVESGGWETQY
>.|TRBJ1-2|TRBV6-5
ASSYGDPGQGYT
>.|TRBJ2-6|TRBV7-9
ASSYKHRAGTGAVLT
>.|TRBJ2-5|TRBV7-6
ASSLASTGLRSVTQY
>.|TRBJ1-4|TRBV2
ASAGEGEKLF
>.|TRBJ2-7|TRBV6-5
ASSCRPSYEQY
>TRBD1|TRBJ2-2|TRBV20-1
SANPGQGSTGELF
>.|TRBJ2-1|TRBV15
ATQQILGQETQF
>TRBD2|TRBJ2-1|TRBV7-9
ASSPLKTSGSGYNEQF
>.|TRBJ2-5|TRBV28
ASSLWGGTFQETQY
>.|TRBJ2-3|TRBV24-1
ATSDSRTVTDTQY
>.|TRBJ1-6|TRBV19
ASKIQSSPLH
>TRBD1|TRBJ1-1|TRBV5-1
ASSRTDRDTEAF
>.|TRBJ2-1|TRBV11-2
ASMVSSGHEQF
>.|TRBJ1-2|TRBV20-1
SARRSGTLPNYGYT
>.|TRBJ2-3|TRBV4-3
ASSRDITGPLPDTQY
>.|TRBJ2-7|TRBV20-1
SASRGEQY
>TRBD1|TRBJ1-2|TRBV7-2
ASSLGGTAKLGGYT
>TRBD2|TRBJ2-7|TRBV12-3/TRBV12-4
ASSSWTSDYEQY
>TRBD1|TRBJ2-3|TRBV28
ASRRNRGLRTDTQY
>.|TRBJ1-1|TRBV6-1
ASDGNTEAF
>.|TRBJ2-5|TRBV6-1
ASSEGREYNEQY
>.|TRBJ1-4|TRBV29-1
SGQVATNEKLF
>.|TRBJ2-5|TRBV7-2
ASSRGQPETQY
>.|TRBJ1-1|TRBV5-1
ASSLVGGASGRNTEAF
>.|TRBJ2-3|TRBV28
ASSSPQTGTDTQY
>TRBD1|TRBJ2-7|TRBV4-2
ASSLRTGVAYEQY
>.|TRBJ1-1|TRBV6-1
ASRPGTLNTEAF
>.|TRBJ1-4|TRBV5-1
ASSFRDGRNEKLF
>.|TRBJ1-2|TRBV2
ASIPGGGNYGYT
>TRBD1|TRBJ1-1|TRBV6-4
ASSDDRRGTEAF
>.|TRBJ2-5|TRBV20-1
SARSMLGNEQY
>.|TRBJ2-2|TRBV29-1
SVVEPYAGELF
>TRBD2|TRBJ2-5|TRBV20-1
SASSGGPQETQY
>.|TRBJ2-1|TRBV5-1
ASSLERASYNEQF
>.|TRBJ2-3|TRBV7-2
ASSLAWGGYTDTQY
>.|TRBJ2-1|TRBV6-6
ASSYSGEREQF
>.|TRBJ2-4|TRBV7-2
ASSPEPLAKNIQY
>TRBD2|TRBJ2-4|TRBV28
ASSSPGLAGGKNIQY
>.|TRBJ2-7|TRBV6-6
ASRATAGTPFYEQY
>.|TRBJ1-6|TRBV12-3/TRBV12-4
ASSLRSVPFSPLH
>.|TRBJ1-3|TRBV12-5
ASGLVGQGYGNTIY